The subject of this entry is one T cell receptor beta chain. The sample comes from a study of blood T cell repertoires in COVID-19. Background on the study: Spain, Italy and the United States supplied samples that represented acute and convalescent COVID-19. Sample material is recorded as cDNA or gDNA derived from T cells, B-cell-depleted T cells, or PBMCs.

CDR3 length: 18 residues. Germline V CDR1 and CDR2: SGDLS, YYNGEE. The V gene end was trimmed by 0 bases and the J gene end by 0 bases; junction bases not matched to a gene: 8. As originally analysed: Cell counts per sample came from amplifying reference gene primers. Profiled with immunoSEQ multiplex PCR; TCRdb holds only in-frame clones, not every one. The V and J calls and clone size were taken over from that table, and D and trimming were inferred from the DNA. The table lists approximately 140,000 clones, approximately 83% of them singletons. The chain combines TRBV9 with TRBJ2-3; 9 positions agree with TRBD1. Sequencing was done on a sample of peripheral blood. The TCR comes from a man aged 40-55 years with active or convalescent COVID-19. The CDR3 sequence is CASSVAAGTGYSTDTQYF. The CDR3 bases are TGTGCCAGCAGCGTAGCAGCGGGGACAGGGTACAGCACAGATACGCAGTATTTT.